This TCR beta chain is from a study of beta chain features in type 1 diabetes. Study results and limitations: Reads derived from cDNA could over-represent cells showing high TCR expression. Whatever favoring of shorter templates PCR might show would apply equally to patients and controls.

Per germline, CDR1 SQVTM and CDR2 ANQGSEA. The CDR3 spans 15 residues. V lost 4 bases, J lost 0 bases, and 12 bases lay in between. This clone was seen a handful of times. The antigen remains unidentified. The study reverse transcribed the entire isolated RNA, so it sequenced expressed TCRB transcripts. TCRdb's table, derived via immunoSEQ multiplex PCR, lists solely in-frame clones and lacks some. Among about 200,000 clones listed, 9.5% to 13% were seen once. This receptor was taken from a man aged 18 to 30 in good health. The V call is TRBV29-1, the J call TRBJ2-2; either TRBD1 or TRBD2 may supply D (5 bases each). Sequences were obtained from central memory CD4+ T cells from blood. The CDR3, as DNA: TGCAGCGTTGTTCTGGGGGTACCGAACACCGGGGAGCTGTTTTTT. Protein sequence: CSVVLGVPNTGELFF.